Sequencing of this TCR beta chain was carried out in a study of shared clonotypes between healthy human individuals. Profiled with immunoSEQ multiplex PCR; TCRdb holds only in-frame clones, not every one. The sample includes about 1,900,000 clones, about 95% of them seen just once. Naive CD8 cells lacked CD45RO and underwent positive selection for CCR7, leaving out terminally differentiated effector memory CD45RA+ cells. This CDR3 contains 14 residues. Germline values: CDR1 SEHNR, CDR2 FQNEAQ (reference sequence). V lost 5 bases and J lost 2; bases outside the gene matches: 6. Sequenced input: naive CD8+ T cells sorted from blood. The chain has TRBV7-9 and TRBJ2-7; 7 bases are shared with TRBD1. The sequence was collected from a man younger than 35 in good health. CDR3 sequence (DNA): TGTGCCAGCAGCGCTGCCGGGACAGCCTACGAGCAGTACTTC. Protein sequence: CASSAAGTAYEQYF.